A single sample is the source of the 17 T cell receptor beta chains below, sequenced in a study of T-cell memory formation after mild COVID-19. TCRdb re-called the 5' RACE reads with MiXCR, one entry per CDR3 protein. The table includes hundreds of thousands of distinct CDR3 sequences, under 20% detected once. Sequenced input: PBMCs or a T cell subset sorted from them (not recorded which). The origin of the receptors is a man in his late teens or twenties who had mild COVID-19 (a few samples of this study predate the infection). Cell type and time point are not known.

The chain joins TRBV6-2 or TRBV6-3 to TRBJ2-7; D might be TRBD1 (5 bases). Germline lookup yields CDR1 MNHEY and CDR2 SVGEGT. Trimming removed 6 bases from V and 2 bases from J, with 14 bases in between. There are 14 residues in the CDR3. CDR3 amino acids: CASSLTLTAYEQYV. CDR3 nucleotides: TGTGCCAGCAGCCTAACTCTGACAGCCTACGAGCAGTACGTC.

This clonotype was counted many times. The chain couples TRBV5-1 to TRBJ2-5, with D perhaps given as TRBD1 or TRBD2 (5 bases each). The V end was cut by 4 bases, the J end by 3 bases, with 10 bases between. Per the germline V gene, CDR1 is SGHRS and CDR2 is YFSETQ. There are 13 residues in the CDR3. CDR3 in DNA: TGCGCCAGCAGCATGCTGGGGGAAGAGACCCAGTACTTC. It translates to CASSMLGEETQYF.

The chain joins TRBV19 to TRBJ2-5, with a possible D match to TRBD1 (5 bases). Trimming took 7 bases from V and 4 from J, leaving 16 bases between them. The CDR3 consists of 14 residues. Germline V lookup: CDR1 LNHDA, CDR2 SQIVND (reference sequence). The CDR3 spells CASTPGPRAETQYF. The CDR3 DNA reads TGTGCCAGTACTCCGGGTCCCAGGGCAGAGACCCAGTACTTC. The entire variable domain, with the rest obtained from reference TRBV19 and TRBJ2-5, is as follows: DGGITQSPKYLFRKEGQNVTLSCEQNLNHDAMYWYRQDPGQGLRLIYYSQIVNDFQKGDIAEGYSVSREKKESFPLTVTSAQKNPTAFYLCASTPGPRAETQYFGPGTRLLVL.

There are a few counts of this clonotype. The chain has TRBV23-1 and TRBJ1-4, with unresolved D. TRBV23-1 is an open reading frame whose function is uncertain. CDR3 length equals 13 residues. CDR3 sequence (DNA): TGCGGCAAAAGGGCGGGGAAGAGAGAAAAACTGTTTTTT. Protein sequence: CGKRAGKREKLFF.

This clonotype was seen ten or more times. The genes are TRBV6-5 and TRBJ2-1; D may be TRBD2 (6 bases). The CDR3 runs 17 residues. Trimming took 6 bases from V and 2 from J, leaving 20 bases between them. CDR1 MNHEY and CDR2 SVGAGI come from the germline V gene. The CDR3 nucleotides read TGTGCCAGCAGCCCACTTCCTAGCGCCTTCGCCTACAATGAGCAGTTCTTC. Residues: CASSPLPSAFAYNEQFF.

This clonotype was picked up a small number of times. J is TRBJ2-1 and V is TRBV14; 9 bases are a match to TRBD2. After removal of 2 bases from V and 8 bases from J, the junction contained 4 bases not matched to a gene. The CDR3 loop spans 14 amino acids. Per the germline V gene, CDR1 is SGHDN and CDR2 is FVKESK. The CDR3 is CASSQLGLADEQFF. As DNA, the CDR3 is TGTGCCAGCAGCCAATTGGGACTAGCCGATGAGCAGTTCTTC.

The chain joins TRBV4-1 to TRBJ2-1; 9 positions agree with TRBD2. V lost 0 bases and J lost 6; bases outside the gene matches: 6. The CDR3 covers 16 residues. Germline CDR1 is MGHRA and CDR2 is YSYEKL. The CDR3, as DNA: TGCGCCAGCAGCCAAGACGTAGCGGGGGCCTCCAATGAGCAGTTCTTC. Amino acid sequence: CASSQDVAGASNEQFF.

This clonotype appeared a few times. This sequence joins TRBV3-1 and TRBJ2-6; D remains ambiguous. Trimming removed 5 bases at V and 0 bases at J, with 8 bases between. Germline V lookup: CDR1 LGHDT, CDR2 YNNKEL (reference sequence). CDR3 length: 15 residues. Here the CDR3 reads CASSASSSGANVLTF. CDR3 in DNA: TGTGCCAGCAGCGCCAGCAGCTCTGGGGCCAACGTCCTGACTTTC.

This clonotype was counted once. The rearrangement joins TRBV9 to TRBJ2-5; 9 bases map to TRBD2. Germline lookup yields CDR1 SGDLS and CDR2 YYNGEE. There are 16 residues in the CDR3. Losses at the gene ends were 4 bases for V and 2 bases for J; bases not matched to a gene: 9. CDR3 coding DNA: TGTGCCAGCAGCTCTGGACTAGCGACTGCGCAAGAGACCCAGTACTTC. Protein: CASSSGLATAQETQYF.

The V and J genes are TRBV7-9 and TRBJ2-1; D is ambiguous. Trimming pared 0 bases from V and 7 bases from J, leaving 13 bases between. Germline assignment: CDR1 SEHNR and CDR2 FQNEAQ (reference sequence). The CDR3 has 15 amino acids. CDR3 loop: CASSLAGRFGNEQFF. DNA for the CDR3: TGTGCCAGCAGCTTAGCCGGACGCTTCGGGAATGAGCAGTTCTTC. Combining the CDR3 with reference TRBV7-9 and TRBJ2-1 gives the whole variable domain DTGVSQNPRHKITKRGQNVTFRCDPISEHNRLYWYRQTLGQGPEFLTYFQNEAQLEKSRLLSDRFSAERPKGSFSTLEIQRTEQGDSAMYLCASSLAGRFGNEQFFGPGTRLTVL.

As DNA, the CDR3 is TGTGCCAGCAGCCAAAGTGAAGCTTTCTTT. Translation gives CASSQSEAFF. V gene TRBV7-9 combines with J gene TRBJ1-1; unclear D gene. Trimming stripped 5 bases from V and 7 bases from J, with 5 bases between. Germline loops: CDR1 SEHNR, CDR2 FQNEAQ (reference sequence). CDR3 length equals 10 residues. The whole variable domain, filled in from reference TRBV7-9 and TRBJ1-1, reads DTGVSQNPRHKITKRGQNVTFRCDPISEHNRLYWYRQTLGQGPEFLTYFQNEAQLEKSRLLSDRFSAERPKGSFSTLEIQRTEQGDSAMYLCASSQSEAFFGQGTRLTVV.

The rearrangement links TRBV27 to TRBJ2-6, with D possibly being TRBD1 or TRBD2 (5 bases each). In germline, CDR1 is MNHEY, CDR2 SMNVEV (reference sequence). This CDR3 has 17 residues. V lost 2 bases, J lost 4 bases, and 15 bases lay in between. The CDR3 nucleotides read TGTGCCAGCAGTTTAAGGCCCCCAGGGACCGGGGCCAACGTCCTGACTTTC. Its protein product is CASSLRPPGTGANVLTF. The full variable domain, in which reference TRBV27 and TRBJ2-6 provide the parts outside the CDR3, is EAQVTQNPRYLITVTGKKLTVTCSQNMNHEYMSWYRQDPGLGLRQIYYSMNVEVTDKGDVPEGYKVSRKEKRNFPLILESPSPNQTSLYFCASSLRPPGTGANVLTFGAGSRLTVL.

The V call is TRBV15, the J call TRBJ1-1; D unclear. This CDR3 comprises 13 residues. Germline-derived CDR1 and CDR2 are LNHNV and YYDKDF (reference sequence). Trimming shortened V by 2 bases and J by 10 bases, and 14 bases separated the two germline ends. Here the CDR3 DNA reads TGTGCCACCAGCAGACCCGACCGAGCCCCAGCTTTCTTT. Translation gives CATSRPDRAPAFF.

The CDR3 bases are TGTGCCAGCAGCTTAGATCCGGGGAAGGACCACGAGCAGTACTTC. As protein: CASSLDPGKDHEQYF. This chain connects TRBV11-2 to TRBJ2-7; D might be TRBD2 (5 bases). Germline assignment: CDR1 SGHAT and CDR2 FQNNGV. Trimming left V 0 bases short and J 5 bases short, with 14 bases between. This CDR3 is 15 amino acids long.

This chain joins TRBV10-3 and TRBJ2-7, with TRBD1 identical over 7 bases. The CDR3 has 13 amino acids. CDR1 is ENHRY and CDR2 is SYGVKD in the germline V gene. The J segment lost 5 bases and the V segment lost 6 bases, leaving 7 bases of the junction unmatched. Here the CDR3 reads CAIRGTGEHEQYV. CDR3 in DNA: TGTGCCATCAGAGGTACAGGGGAGCACGAGCAGTACGTC.

This clonotype was found many times. The V gene is TRBV27, the J gene TRBJ2-5; D is tentatively TRBD1 or TRBD2 (6 bases each). V was clipped by 9 bases and J by 9 bases, with 20 bases between them. This CDR3 has 13 residues. From germline, CDR1 is MNHEY and CDR2 SMNVEV (reference sequence). The CDR3 reads CASGGWGAGAQYF. CDR3 coding DNA: TGTGCCAGTGGAGGGTGGGGGGCTGGGGCCCAGTACTTC.

This clonotype has just a few counts. V is TRBV7-2 and J is TRBJ2-5; 15 nucleotides match TRBD2. The germline V gene has CDR1 SGHTA and CDR2 FQGNSA. CDR3 size: 16 residues. Trimming removed 4 bases from V and 9 bases from J; junction bases left unmatched: 9. DNA for the CDR3: TGTGCCAGCAGCTGGGAGGGACTAGCGGGGGGCACGTCCCAGTACTTC. Amino acids: CASSWEGLAGGTSQYF.